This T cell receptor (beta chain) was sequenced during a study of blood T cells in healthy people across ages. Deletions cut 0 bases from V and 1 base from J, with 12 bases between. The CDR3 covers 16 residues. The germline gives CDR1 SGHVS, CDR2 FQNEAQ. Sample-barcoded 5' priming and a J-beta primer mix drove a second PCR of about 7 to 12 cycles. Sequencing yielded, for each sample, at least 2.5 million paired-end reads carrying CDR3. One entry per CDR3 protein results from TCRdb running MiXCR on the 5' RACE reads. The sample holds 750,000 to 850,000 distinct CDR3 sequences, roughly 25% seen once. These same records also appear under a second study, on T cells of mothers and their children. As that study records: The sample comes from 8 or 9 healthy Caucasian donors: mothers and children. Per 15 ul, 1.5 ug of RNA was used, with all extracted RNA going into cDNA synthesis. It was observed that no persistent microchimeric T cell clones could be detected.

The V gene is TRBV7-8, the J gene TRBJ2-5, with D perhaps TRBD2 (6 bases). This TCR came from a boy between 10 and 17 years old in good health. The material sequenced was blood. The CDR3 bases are TGTGCCAGCAGCTTAGCTAGCGGCCCTGGCCAAGAGACCCAGTACTTC. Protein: CASSLASGPGQETQYF. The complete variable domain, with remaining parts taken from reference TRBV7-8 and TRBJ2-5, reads GAGVSQSPRYKVAKRGQDVALRCDPISGHVSLFWYQQALGQGPEFLTYFQNEAQLDKSGLPSDRFFAERPEGSVSTLKIQRTQQEDSAVYLCASSLASGPGQETQYFGPGTRLLVL.